This T cell receptor beta chain was captured by sequencing in a study of T cell changes during pregnancy in multiple sclerosis. Germline V CDR1 and CDR2: MDHEN, SYDVKM. CDR3 size: 14 residues. Trimming took 8 bases from V and 2 from J; bases not matched to a gene: 8. Here immunoSEQ multiplex PCR was the method, and the copy in TCRdb shows in-frame clones only, minus some. This repertoire shows 40,000 to 60,000 clones, roughly 88% found once; its top ten account for roughly 1.5%. V usage is TRBV28 and J usage is TRBJ1-2; 7 bases fit TRBD1. This clonotype was sampled from a female donor in good health, enrolled as a control in a pregnancy study. The material was peripheral blood, obtained in the first trimester of pregnancy. CDR3 amino acids: CASGQWGQNYGYTF. In DNA, the CDR3 is TGTGCCAGCGGCCAATGGGGACAGAACTATGGCTACACCTTC.